Presented here are 8 T cell receptor beta chains from one specimen sequenced in a study of cytomegalovirus exposure and HLA in healthy donors. The PCR had 60 Vbeta and 13 Jbeta primers. This table comes from immunoSEQ multiplex PCR, and its TCRdb copy is limited to in-frame clones, with some not included. The sample has about 110,000 clones; 70% to 85% are singletons. Material for sequencing was PBMCs. Receptor source: a male donor in good health and CMV-seronegative.

The chain carries TRBV30 and TRBJ1-1; TRBD1 aligns across 10 bases. V gave up 7 bases and J gave up 2 bases; unmatched junction bases: 10. This CDR3 has 15 residues. Per the germline V gene, CDR1 is GTSNPN and CDR2 is SVGIG (reference sequence). The CDR3 DNA is TGTGCCTCCTGGACAGGGGGACGCGGAAACACTGAAGCTTTCTTT. Translation: CASWTGGRGNTEAFF.

The V gene is TRBV14, the J gene TRBJ2-5, with 8 bases matching TRBD1. Germline V lookup: CDR1 SGHDN, CDR2 FVKESK. The CDR3 extends over 11 amino acids. V trimming: 5 bases; J trimming: 7 bases; junction bases outside the gene matches: 0. For the CDR3, the DNA is TGTGCCAGCAGCACAGGGGGGACCCAGTACTTC. This codes for CASSTGGTQYF.

The rearrangement joins TRBV6-6 to TRBJ1-4; 10 positions match TRBD1. Per the germline V gene, CDR1 is MNHNY and CDR2 is SVGAGI (reference sequence). J was trimmed by 8 bases and V by 6 bases; bases with no gene match: 9. This CDR3 comprises 15 residues. Here the CDR3 reads CASRNPGTGEEKLFF. Written as DNA, the CDR3 is TGTGCCAGCAGGAACCCCGGGACAGGGGAGGAAAAACTGTTTTTT.

V and J are TRBV7-9 and TRBJ2-2; 9 bases line up with TRBD2. V trimming: 0 bases; J trimming: 5 bases; junction bases outside the gene matches: 4. The CDR3 sequence is 16 residues long. Germline lookup yields CDR1 SEHNR and CDR2 FQNEAQ (reference sequence). In DNA, the CDR3 is TGTGCCAGCAGCTTAGCTTCTAGCGGGGTTACCGGGGAGCTGTTTTTT. It encodes CASSLASSGVTGELFF.

This CDR3 is CASSQDLLGLAGASGNEQFF. In DNA, the CDR3 is TGTGCCAGCAGCCAAGACCTACTTGGACTAGCGGGAGCTTCGGGTAATGAGCAGTTCTTC. The chain combines TRBV4-2 with TRBJ2-1, with 13 bases identical to TRBD2. CDR3 length: 20 amino acids. V shed 0 bases and J 7 bases; nucleotides not matched to a gene: 15. Germline loops: CDR1 LGHNA, CDR2 YNFKEQ.

This sequence joins TRBV5-8 and TRBJ2-2; 8 nucleotides line up with TRBD2. Germline trimming cut 4 bases from V and 2 bases from J; bases unmatched to any gene: 7. Germline CDR1 SGHTS, CDR2 YDEGEE. The CDR3 totals 16 residues. The CDR3 sequence: CASSQSTSGNTGELFF. The DNA of the CDR3 is TGTGCCAGCAGCCAATCTACTAGCGGAAACACCGGGGAGCTGTTTTTT.

The gene calls are TRBV9 and TRBJ1-1; TRBD1 is a possible D gene (5 bases). V lost 3 bases and J lost 1, with 10 bases in between. This CDR3 is 14 amino acids long. In germline, CDR1 is SGDLS, CDR2 YYNGEE. CDR3 protein: CASSATGGNTEAFF. CDR3 in DNA: TGTGCCAGCAGCGCCACGGGGGGGAACACTGAAGCTTTCTTT.

V and J are TRBV7-2 and TRBJ2-2, with a possible D match to TRBD1 (6 bases). Trimming removed 4 bases from V and 4 bases from J, with 16 bases in between. CDR3 length equals 16 residues. Germline CDR1 is SGHTA and CDR2 is FQGNSA. CDR3 region: CASSSTGTVSTGELFF. The CDR3 DNA reads as TGTGCCAGCAGCTCAACAGGGACGGTTTCCACCGGGGAGCTGTTTTTT. The whole variable domain, remainder taken from reference TRBV7-2 and TRBJ2-2, is GAGVSQSPSNKVTEKGKDVELRCDPISGHTALYWYRQSLGQGLEFLIYFQGNSAPDKSGLPSDRFSAERTGGSVSTLTIQRTQQEDSAVYLCASSSTGTVSTGELFFGEGSRLTVL.